Sequencing of this T cell receptor beta chain was carried out in a study of T cells expressing NK-cell markers. TCRdb re-called the 5' RACE reads and shows each CDR3 protein once, DNA omitted. The table counts some 120,000 distinct CDR3 sequences; 15% to 20% lies in the top ten. CDR1 MGHRA and CDR2 YSYEKL come from the germline V gene. CDR3 length equals 16 residues. The genes are TRBV4-1 and TRBJ2-3. The origin of this receptor is a woman aged 18 to 75 in good health. Sequenced material: blood T cells: a sorted CD56 or NKG2C T cell subset, CD4+ or CD8+ T cells, or bulk PBMC T cells (not recorded which). CDR3: CASSQLDEFDTDTQYF.